Presented here are 10 T cell receptor beta chains from one specimen sequenced in a study of blood T cell repertoires in COVID-19. Here immunoSEQ multiplex PCR was the method, and the copy in TCRdb shows in-frame clones only, minus some. This repertoire shows tens of thousands of clones, 70% to 90% found once; its top ten account for 3.8%. Sequenced input: PBMCs or T cells enriched from blood (not recorded which). These receptors were obtained from a woman between 35 and 50 years old with acute COVID-19.

The chain carries TRBV6-5 and TRBJ2-7, with 7 bases identical to TRBD1. The trim removed 5 bases at V and 4 bases at J, leaving 11 bases unmatched. This CDR3 has 15 residues. The germline V gene has CDR1 MNHEY and CDR2 SVGAGI. In DNA, the CDR3 is TGTGCCAGCAGTCCAGACAGGGCCCGAGTTTACGAGCAGTACGTC. Protein product: CASSPDRARVYEQYV.

The J gene is TRBJ2-5, the V gene TRBV5-4; 9 positions match TRBD2. V lost 1 base and J lost 3; bases outside the gene matches: 1. The CDR3 is 14 residues long. Germline V gives CDR1 SGHNT, CDR2 YYREEE (reference sequence). CDR3 loop: CASSLRLAEETQYF. CDR3 in DNA: TGTGCCAGCAGCTTGAGACTAGCGGAAGAGACCCAGTACTTC.

This clone was detected once. The rearrangement joins TRBV18 to TRBJ1-5; no reliable D call. CDR1 and CDR2 from the germline V gene are KGHSH and LQKENI. V gave up 3 bases and J gave up 3 bases, with 12 bases separating them. CDR3 length equals 15 residues. The CDR3 spells CASSPAMGDNQPQHF. CDR3 DNA sequence: TGTGCCAGCTCACCCGCAATGGGCGACAATCAGCCCCAGCATTTT.

The rearrangement uses TRBV5-1 and TRBJ1-4; 8 nucleotides match TRBD1. Germline-derived CDR1 and CDR2 are SGHRS and YFSETQ. CDR3 size: 15 residues. V dropped 4 bases and J dropped 7; count of bases not matched to a gene: 9. CDR3 sequence: CASSDQGAVTEKLFF. The CDR3, as DNA: TGCGCCAGCAGCGATCAGGGGGCAGTGACTGAAAAACTGTTTTTT.

This chain links TRBV18 with TRBJ1-3; tentative D call: TRBD1 (5 bases). The germline V gene encodes CDR1 KGHSH and CDR2 LQKENI. V was trimmed by 3 bases and J by 0 bases, leaving 15 bases between them. The CDR3 consists of 17 residues. The CDR3 DNA sequence: TGTGCCAGCTCACCGGGACTCATAGCCTCCTCTGGAAACACCATATATTTT. Translation gives CASSPGLIASSGNTIYF.

This sequence joins TRBV28 and TRBJ2-3; 10 bases align to TRBD2. CDR1 is MDHEN and CDR2 is SYDVKM in the germline V gene. V shed 6 bases, J shed 4 bases, and the junction held 19 bases outside the gene matches. The CDR3 length is 19 residues. In DNA form, the CDR3 reads TGTGCCAGCAGCCACGGTCCTAGCGGGAGTACCCCGGACCCAGATACGCAGTATTTT. Translation gives CASSHGPSGSTPDPDTQYF. The full variable domain, its missing parts supplied by reference TRBV28 and TRBJ2-3, is DVKVTQSSRYLVKRTGEKVFLECVQDMDHENMFWYRQDPGLGLRLIYFSYDVKMKEKGDIPEGYSVSREKKERFSLILESASTNQTSMYLCASSHGPSGSTPDPDTQYFGPGTRLTVL.

The rearrangement joins TRBV18 to TRBJ1-5; D gene uncertain. This CDR3 has 15 residues. CDR1 is KGHSH, CDR2 LQKENI, per germline. V was pared by 2 bases and J by 6 bases, with 14 bases between. The CDR3 protein is CASSPTGRDGQPQHF. The CDR3 DNA follows: TGTGCCAGCTCACCAACGGGAAGGGATGGTCAGCCCCAGCATTTT. The complete variable domain, with remaining parts taken from reference TRBV18 and TRBJ1-5, reads NAGVMQNPRHLVRRRGQEARLRCSPMKGHSHVYWYRQLPEEGLKFMVYLQKENIIDESGMPKERFSAEFPKEGPSILRIQQVVRGDSAAYFCASSPTGRDGQPQHFGDGTRLSIL.

The chain uses TRBV5-1 and TRBJ2-5; TRBD2 agrees at 7 bases. The trim removed 2 bases at V and 1 base at J, leaving 14 bases unmatched. The CDR3 loop spans 18 amino acids. In germline, CDR1 is SGHRS, CDR2 YFSETQ. The CDR3 loop reads CASSFYLSSGTAQETQYF. The CDR3 DNA reads TGCGCCAGCAGCTTTTATTTATCGAGCGGGACGGCCCAAGAGACCCAGTACTTC.

Remarks on this clone: Other DNA sequences in this sample translate to the same CDR3. V usage is TRBV20-1 and J usage is TRBJ1-1, with unresolved D. Per the germline V gene, CDR1 is DFQATT and CDR2 is SNEGSKA (reference sequence). This CDR3 has 10 residues. V shed 4 bases and J shed 5 bases, with 5 bases lying between them. In nucleotides, the CDR3 is TGCAGTGCTACAAATACTGAAGCTTTCTTT. Residues: CSATNTEAFF.

The chain uses TRBV19 and TRBJ2-1; 10 bases line up with TRBD2. This CDR3 contains 16 residues. Germline loops: CDR1 LNHDA, CDR2 SQIVND (reference sequence). V lost 3 bases, J lost 3 bases, and 5 bases stayed unmatched. CDR3 sequence: CASSMARTSGYNEQFF. Here the CDR3 DNA reads TGTGCCAGTAGTATGGCCCGGACTAGCGGCTACAATGAGCAGTTCTTC. The full variable domain, completed using reference TRBV19 and TRBJ2-1, is DGGITQSPKYLFRKEGQNVTLSCEQNLNHDAMYWYRQDPGQGLRLIYYSQIVNDFQKGDIAEGYSVSREKKESFPLTVTSAQKNPTAFYLCASSMARTSGYNEQFFGPGTRLTVL.